These 30 T cell receptor beta chains originate from one sample sequenced in a study of human T cells and chemical hapten exposure. From the RACE reads, TCRdb called clonotypes with MiXCR, one entry per CDR3 protein. In the table there are about 68,000 distinct CDR3 sequences, roughly 9.8% of which are singletons. As to time point: pre-sensitization, week 0. This sample's treatment: therapeutic diphenylcyclopropenone sensitization with weekly scalp DPC. The specimen comprised whole blood, sampled in connection with sensitization to the hapten diphenylcyclopropenone (DPC). Every receptor here comes from a woman aged 45-60 years with alopecia areata. Some clones in this sample may be carry-over from other donors' samples.

This clonotype has ten or more counts. J is TRBJ1-1 and V is TRBV7-9; a possible D gene is TRBD1 (5 bases). Between the trimmed V and J ends, which lost 11 bases and 5 bases, there was a span of 18 bases. The germline CDR1 and CDR2 sequences are SEHNR and FQNEAQ (reference sequence). CDR3 size: 13 residues. The CDR3 region has the DNA TGTGCCGGATTACAGGCAGGAGTGACTGAAGCTTTCTTT. Protein: CAGLQAGVTEAFF.

The CDR3 DNA sequence: TGTGCCATCAGCACCCACCAGGGAGGATCAGATACGCAGTATTTT. Translated, it gives CAISTHQGGSDTQYF. J is TRBJ2-3 and V is TRBV10-3; D possibly corresponds to TRBD2 (6 bases). Trimming took 6 bases from V and 4 from J, leaving 17 bases between them. Germline-derived CDR1 and CDR2 are ENHRY and SYGVKD. This CDR3 is 15 amino acids long.

The chain uses TRBV28 and TRBJ2-7; D perhaps matches TRBD1 (6 bases). V lost 6 bases and J 1 base, leaving 13 bases between the germline ends. The CDR3 totals 14 residues. Per germline, CDR1 MDHEN and CDR2 SYDVKM. CDR3: CASSPGQISYEQYF. DNA for the CDR3: TGTGCCAGCAGCCCCGGACAGATTTCCTACGAGCAGTACTTC.

This chain links TRBV7-2 with TRBJ2-5, with no clear D. CDR3 size: 13 residues. CDR1 SGHTA and CDR2 FQGNSA come from the germline V gene. Trimming took 7 bases from V and 8 from J, leaving 17 bases between them. The DNA of the CDR3 is TGTGCCAGCAATGAGCCGCCCGTCGGTACCCAGTACTTC. Its translation: CASNEPPVGTQYF.

This clonotype was recorded a few times. The rearrangement uses TRBV9 and TRBJ2-3; TRBD1 matches 8 bases. Unmatched junction bases numbered 8, after V lost 1 base and J lost 4 bases. This CDR3 has 16 residues. Germline values: CDR1 SGDLS, CDR2 YYNGEE. The CDR3 here is CASSVYQGAIPDTQYF. Written as DNA, the CDR3 is TGTGCCAGCAGCGTATACCAGGGGGCGATACCAGATACGCAGTATTTT.

The chain recombines TRBV7-2 with TRBJ2-1; D unclear. The CDR3 consists of 13 residues. Trimming took off 1 base at V and 9 bases at J, with 10 bases between the two ends. Germline assignment: CDR1 SGHTA and CDR2 FQGNSA. CDR3 residues: CASSLVGYGEQFF. The DNA for the CDR3 is TGTGCCAGCAGCTTAGTAGGGTATGGTGAGCAGTTCTTC.

The sample holds a few counts of this clonotype. The V and J genes are TRBV30 and TRBJ1-4, with D possibly TRBD1 on 6 matching bases. The germline V gene has CDR1 GTSNPN and CDR2 SVGIG (reference sequence). V dropped 2 bases and J dropped 1 base, with 23 bases sitting between them. The CDR3 runs 19 residues. The CDR3 loop is CAWSSGHHGTRLTNEKLFF. The CDR3 region has the DNA TGTGCCTGGAGTTCAGGTCACCACGGGACACGTCTAACTAATGAAAAACTGTTTTTT.

The chain combines TRBV3-1 with TRBJ2-1; D is ambiguous. From germline, CDR1 is LGHDT and CDR2 YNNKEL (reference sequence). The V end was cut by 3 bases, the J end by 10 bases, with 7 bases between. The CDR3 runs to 11 residues. In nucleotides, the CDR3 is TGTGCCAGCAGCCAGTCCGCGGAGCAGTTCTTC. This gives the protein CASSQSAEQFF.

In this sample, this clonotype turned up many times. The V call is TRBV18, the J call TRBJ1-2; unclear D gene. The V end lost 3 bases, the J end lost 4 bases, and 18 bases lay between the germline ends. CDR3 size: 16 residues. Germline CDR1 and CDR2: KGHSH and LQKENI. CDR3 nucleotide sequence: TGTGCCAGCTCACCTTCTGGGTCGGCCGACGGCTATGGCTACACCTTC. Protein: CASSPSGSADGYGYTF. Full variable domain (remainder filled in from reference TRBV18 and TRBJ1-2): NAGVMQNPRHLVRRRGQEARLRCSPMKGHSHVYWYRQLPEEGLKFMVYLQKENIIDESGMPKERFSAEFPKEGPSILRIQQVVRGDSAAYFCASSPSGSADGYGYTFGSGTRLTVV.

Many counts were recorded for this clonotype. The chain has TRBV18 and TRBJ2-7, with 9 bases matching TRBD2. The CDR3 covers 14 residues. V shed 3 bases and J 2 bases; nucleotides not matched to a gene: 2. Germline-derived CDR1 and CDR2 are KGHSH and LQKENI. For the CDR3, the DNA is TGTGCCAGCTCACCGGGACTAGCTACCTACGAGCAGTACTTC. Its translation: CASSPGLATYEQYF.

This clonotype was observed a few times. V and J are TRBV20-1 and TRBJ2-1, with TRBD2 matching over 9 bases. Germline V gene sequence: CDR1 DFQATT, CDR2 SNEGSKA (reference sequence). The CDR3 extends over 15 amino acids. The J segment lost 0 bases and the V segment lost 3 bases, leaving 3 bases of the junction unmatched. CDR3 sequence (DNA): TGCAGTGCTAGTCTAGCGGGGAGCTCCTACAATGAGCAGTTCTTC. Translation gives CSASLAGSSYNEQFF.

In this sample, this clonotype turned up many times. V gene TRBV29-1 combines with J gene TRBJ2-5, with D unclear. CDR1 is SQVTM, CDR2 ANQGSEA, per germline. V was pared by 6 bases and J by 0 bases, with 2 bases between. The length of the CDR3 is 10 residues. The CDR3 DNA reads as TGCAGCGTCCACCAAGAGACCCAGTACTTC. Amino acid sequence: CSVHQETQYF.

Written as DNA, the CDR3 is TGTGCCAGCAGCCGTGTGGCGACAGCCTACATGAACACTGAAGCTTTCTTT. Its protein is CASSRVATAYMNTEAFF. The chain couples TRBV6-2 or TRBV6-3 to TRBJ1-1, with D maybe TRBD1 (5 bases). Trimming left V 6 bases short and J 0 bases short, with 20 bases between. Germline values: CDR1 MNHEY, CDR2 SVGEGT. The CDR3 covers 17 residues.

This clonotype was observed many times. The CDR3 coding sequence is TGTGCCATCATGAGGCAGAGTAATGAAAAACTGTTTTTT. Translation: CAIMRQSNEKLFF. V gene TRBV10-3 combines with J gene TRBJ1-4, with D unresolved. V lost 7 bases and J 4 bases, leaving 10 bases between the germline ends. CDR1 and CDR2 (germline): ENHRY, SYGVKD. CDR3 length: 13 amino acids.

The J gene is TRBJ2-7, the V gene TRBV6-2 or TRBV6-3; D is possibly TRBD2 (5 bases). CDR1 and CDR2 from the germline V gene are MNHEY and SVGEGT. This CDR3 is 12 amino acids long. V lost 8 bases, J lost 3 bases, and 11 bases lay in between. The CDR3, as DNA: TGTGCCAGCGGACGACTAATCTACGAGCAGTACTTC. It encodes CASGRLIYEQYF.

This clonotype showed up just a few times. The V gene is TRBV28, the J gene TRBJ2-1; D is undetermined. Trimming removed 4 bases from V and 4 bases from J, with 11 bases in between. Germline values: CDR1 MDHEN, CDR2 SYDVKM. The CDR3 is 14 amino acids. CDR3 region: CASSYGFRYNEQFF. The CDR3 coding sequence is TGTGCCAGCAGTTATGGGTTCCGGTACAATGAGCAGTTCTTC.

This clonotype was seen ten or more times. The chain uses TRBV12-3 or TRBV12-4 and TRBJ2-5; no clear D gene. V was shortened by 3 bases and J by 1 base, with 9 bases between the two germline ends. CDR3 length equals 14 residues. For the CDR3, the DNA is TGTGCCAGCAGTTTCCCCCCCACCCAAGAGACCCAGTACTTC. It translates to CASSFPPTQETQYF.

This clonotype was counted between two and nine times. The rearrangement uses TRBV12-3 or TRBV12-4 and TRBJ2-1, with TRBD2 matching over 7 bases. The CDR3 is made up of 13 amino acids. The V segment lost 6 bases and the J segment 5 bases; nucleotides outside the gene matches: 4. CDR3 coding DNA: TGTGCCAGCAGCAGCGGGACCGACAATGAGCAGTTCTTC. This sequence encodes CASSSGTDNEQFF.

A few counts support this clonotype. The chain is built from TRBV30 and TRBJ2-4; D possibly uses TRBD1 or TRBD2 (5 bases each). Trimming shortened V by 5 bases and J by 1 base, and 9 bases separated the two germline ends. This CDR3 has 13 residues. Germline V lookup: CDR1 GTSNPN, CDR2 SVGIG (reference sequence). The CDR3 is CAWGTFAKNIQYF. CDR3 coding DNA: TGTGCCTGGGGGACCTTTGCCAAAAACATTCAGTACTTC.

In this sample, this clonotype turned up a few times. The genes are TRBV9 and TRBJ2-4, with 7 nucleotides matching TRBD2. This CDR3 spans 14 amino acids. Looked up from germline, CDR1 is SGDLS and CDR2 is YYNGEE. The trim removed 3 bases at V and 3 bases at J, leaving 3 bases unmatched. CDR3 sequence (DNA): TGTGCCAGCAGCGCCGAGCGGGGCAAAAACATTCAGTACTTC. Amino acids: CASSAERGKNIQYF.

This clonotype was seen repeatedly, ten times or more. The chain uses TRBV7-3 and TRBJ2-7; D perhaps matches TRBD2 (6 bases). This CDR3 spans 15 amino acids. V was cut by 4 bases and J by 3 bases, with 16 bases left in between. Germline CDR1 and CDR2: SGHTA and FQGTGA. The CDR3 region is CASSWGLGEDYEQYF. CDR3 DNA: TGTGCCAGCAGCTGGGGTCTGGGGGAGGACTACGAGCAGTACTTC.

This clonotype was detected many times. The rearrangement uses TRBV24-1 and TRBJ2-3, with D perhaps TRBD2 (5 bases). The CDR3 sequence is 14 residues long. The V end lost 2 bases, the J end lost 7 bases, and 12 bases lay between the germline ends. Germline V lookup: CDR1 KGHDR, CDR2 SFDVKD. In nucleotides, the CDR3 is TGTGCCACCAGTGATTACCCCAGAGGGAATACGCAGTATTTT. Translation: CATSDYPRGNTQYF.

This clonotype was seen at least ten times. V and J are TRBV29-1 and TRBJ2-7; 7 nucleotides align to TRBD2. Germline CDR1 SQVTM, CDR2 ANQGSEA. V trimming: 6 bases; J trimming: 0 bases; junction bases outside the gene matches: 5. The length of the CDR3 is 13 residues. CDR3 loop: CSVSSGPSYEQYF. In nucleotides, the CDR3 is TGCAGCGTGTCTAGCGGACCCTCCTACGAGCAGTACTTC.

This clonotype has at least ten counts. The chain couples TRBV10-3 to TRBJ2-3; 8 positions agree with TRBD2. This CDR3 has 13 amino acids. After removal of 2 bases from V and 5 bases from J, the junction contained 0 bases not matched to a gene. Germline V gene lookup returns CDR1 ENHRY and CDR2 SYGVKD. The CDR3 DNA is TGTGCCATCAGTGAGACTAGCGGAGATACGCAGTATTTT. Translation gives CAISETSGDTQYF.

This clonotype was seen many times. This chain connects TRBV4-3 to TRBJ2-1; D unresolved. Germline lookup yields CDR1 LGHNA and CDR2 YSLEER. The CDR3 has 14 residues. Trimming left V 0 bases short and J 3 bases short, with 6 bases between. CDR3 sequence reads: CASSQDPYYNEQFF. CDR3 DNA sequence: TGCGCCAGCAGCCAAGATCCCTACTACAATGAGCAGTTCTTC.

This clonotype has a handful of counts. The chain is built from TRBV4-2 and TRBJ1-4; D possibly corresponds to TRBD1 (5 bases). Germline V lookup: CDR1 LGHNA, CDR2 YNFKEQ. V lost 0 bases, J lost 8 bases, and 13 bases lay in between. The CDR3 runs to 15 residues. The CDR3 DNA reads as TGTGCCAGCAGCCAAGATGGGCGCGGGGACGAAAAACTGTTTTTT. This encodes CASSQDGRGDEKLFF.

This clonotype was counted many times. V is TRBV5-6 and J is TRBJ1-2; 7 bases line up with TRBD1. The germline gives CDR1 SGHDT, CDR2 YYEEEE. The junction had 6 bases not matched to a gene; V was cut back by 4 bases and J by 3 bases. CDR3 length: 14 residues. CDR3 region: CASSMGQLDYGYTF. The CDR3 DNA reads as TGTGCCAGCAGCATGGGACAGCTAGACTATGGCTACACCTTC.

This clonotype occurred many times. V usage is TRBV5-6 and J usage is TRBJ2-7, with 13 bases fitting TRBD2. The CDR3 length is 15 residues. Germline V gives CDR1 SGHDT, CDR2 YYEEEE. V was pared by 4 bases and J by 6 bases, with 7 bases of the junction left unmatched. Here the CDR3 DNA reads TGTGCCAGCAGCACGGGACTAGCGGGACTGATCGAGCAGTACTTC. Encoded protein: CASSTGLAGLIEQYF. Combining the CDR3 with reference TRBV5-6 and TRBJ2-7 gives the whole variable domain DAGVTQSPTHLIKTRGQQVTLRCSPKSGHDTVSWYQQALGQGPQFIFQYYEEEERQRGNFPDRFSGHQFPNYSSELNVNALLLGDSALYLCASSTGLAGLIEQYFGPGTRLTVT.

Only a few counts were recorded for this clonotype. V is TRBV6-5 and J is TRBJ2-7; 7 nucleotides agree with TRBD1. Germline V gene sequence: CDR1 MNHEY, CDR2 SVGAGI. This CDR3 is built from 13 residues. Trimming at V came to 6 bases and at J to 3 bases, leaving 5 bases not matched to a gene. CDR3 coding DNA: TGTGCCAGCAGCCGACAGGGTTTCTACGAGCAGTACTTC. It is translated as CASSRQGFYEQYF.

This sequence joins TRBV2 and TRBJ1-3; D ambiguous. Germline V gene sequence: CDR1 SNHLY, CDR2 FYNNEI. The CDR3 totals 14 residues. V shed 3 bases and J shed 4 bases, with 10 bases lying between them. The CDR3 DNA reads TGTGCCAGCAGTGAGCGGGAATTGGGAAACACCATATATTTT. It specifies CASSERELGNTIYF.